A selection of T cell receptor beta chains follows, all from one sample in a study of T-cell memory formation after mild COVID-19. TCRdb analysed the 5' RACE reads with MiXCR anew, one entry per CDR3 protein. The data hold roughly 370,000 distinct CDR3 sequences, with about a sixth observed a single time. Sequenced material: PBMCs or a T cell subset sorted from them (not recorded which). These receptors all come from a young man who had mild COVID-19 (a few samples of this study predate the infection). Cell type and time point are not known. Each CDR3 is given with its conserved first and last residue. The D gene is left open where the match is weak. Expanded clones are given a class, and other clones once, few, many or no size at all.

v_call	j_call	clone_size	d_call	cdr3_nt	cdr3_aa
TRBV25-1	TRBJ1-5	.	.	TGTGCCAGCAGTGAACGGTTGGGTCAGCCCCAGCATTTT	CASSERLGQPQHF
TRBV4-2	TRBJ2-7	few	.	TGTGCCAGCAGCCCCGGGGGGACACTCTCCTACGAGCAGTACTTC	CASSPGGTLSYEQYF
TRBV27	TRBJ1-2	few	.	TGTGCCAGCAGTTCCCGGAGGGACTATGGCTACACCTTC	CASSSRRDYGYTF
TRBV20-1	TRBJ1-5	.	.	TGCAGTGCTAGGGACGGCAATAGCAATCAGCCCCAGCATTTT	CSARDGNSNQPQHF
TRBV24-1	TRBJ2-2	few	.	TGTGCCACCAGTGATGGGGACCGCTACACCGGGGAGCTGTTTTTT	CATSDGDRYTGELFF
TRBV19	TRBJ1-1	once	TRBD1	TGTGCCAGTAGTATCTCTCAGCTTACGACAGGGGAGGTCGGCACTGAAGCTTTCTTT	CASSISQLTTGEVGTEAFF
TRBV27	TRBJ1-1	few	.	TGTGCCAGCAGTTTAAACAGCGGAGCCTCAGGAGCTTTCTTT	CASSLNSGASGAFF
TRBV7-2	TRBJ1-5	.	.	TGTGCCAGCAGCCTATATGGTCCAGGGAATAGCAATCAGCCCCAGCATTTT	CASSLYGPGNSNQPQHF
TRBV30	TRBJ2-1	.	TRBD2	TGTGCCTGGGAGGACCGATACTCGGTCGCGGGGGGGCCGGGATTCTTC	CAWEDRYSVAGGPGFF
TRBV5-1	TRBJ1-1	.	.	TGCGCCAGCACCCCGCGGGCGGGTAACACTGAAGCTTTCTTT	CASTPRAGNTEAFF
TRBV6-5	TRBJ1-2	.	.	TGTGCCAGCACCCCGGGGGGGAGGCAGGGCTACACCTTC	CASTPGGRQGYTF
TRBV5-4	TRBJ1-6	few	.	TGTGCCAGCAGCTCCGGGGGCCTGGGACCTTCACCCCTCCACTTT	CASSSGGLGPSPLHF
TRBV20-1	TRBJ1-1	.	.	TGCAGTGCTAGAGATTTCACCTGGAACACTGAAGCTTTCTTT	CSARDFTWNTEAFF